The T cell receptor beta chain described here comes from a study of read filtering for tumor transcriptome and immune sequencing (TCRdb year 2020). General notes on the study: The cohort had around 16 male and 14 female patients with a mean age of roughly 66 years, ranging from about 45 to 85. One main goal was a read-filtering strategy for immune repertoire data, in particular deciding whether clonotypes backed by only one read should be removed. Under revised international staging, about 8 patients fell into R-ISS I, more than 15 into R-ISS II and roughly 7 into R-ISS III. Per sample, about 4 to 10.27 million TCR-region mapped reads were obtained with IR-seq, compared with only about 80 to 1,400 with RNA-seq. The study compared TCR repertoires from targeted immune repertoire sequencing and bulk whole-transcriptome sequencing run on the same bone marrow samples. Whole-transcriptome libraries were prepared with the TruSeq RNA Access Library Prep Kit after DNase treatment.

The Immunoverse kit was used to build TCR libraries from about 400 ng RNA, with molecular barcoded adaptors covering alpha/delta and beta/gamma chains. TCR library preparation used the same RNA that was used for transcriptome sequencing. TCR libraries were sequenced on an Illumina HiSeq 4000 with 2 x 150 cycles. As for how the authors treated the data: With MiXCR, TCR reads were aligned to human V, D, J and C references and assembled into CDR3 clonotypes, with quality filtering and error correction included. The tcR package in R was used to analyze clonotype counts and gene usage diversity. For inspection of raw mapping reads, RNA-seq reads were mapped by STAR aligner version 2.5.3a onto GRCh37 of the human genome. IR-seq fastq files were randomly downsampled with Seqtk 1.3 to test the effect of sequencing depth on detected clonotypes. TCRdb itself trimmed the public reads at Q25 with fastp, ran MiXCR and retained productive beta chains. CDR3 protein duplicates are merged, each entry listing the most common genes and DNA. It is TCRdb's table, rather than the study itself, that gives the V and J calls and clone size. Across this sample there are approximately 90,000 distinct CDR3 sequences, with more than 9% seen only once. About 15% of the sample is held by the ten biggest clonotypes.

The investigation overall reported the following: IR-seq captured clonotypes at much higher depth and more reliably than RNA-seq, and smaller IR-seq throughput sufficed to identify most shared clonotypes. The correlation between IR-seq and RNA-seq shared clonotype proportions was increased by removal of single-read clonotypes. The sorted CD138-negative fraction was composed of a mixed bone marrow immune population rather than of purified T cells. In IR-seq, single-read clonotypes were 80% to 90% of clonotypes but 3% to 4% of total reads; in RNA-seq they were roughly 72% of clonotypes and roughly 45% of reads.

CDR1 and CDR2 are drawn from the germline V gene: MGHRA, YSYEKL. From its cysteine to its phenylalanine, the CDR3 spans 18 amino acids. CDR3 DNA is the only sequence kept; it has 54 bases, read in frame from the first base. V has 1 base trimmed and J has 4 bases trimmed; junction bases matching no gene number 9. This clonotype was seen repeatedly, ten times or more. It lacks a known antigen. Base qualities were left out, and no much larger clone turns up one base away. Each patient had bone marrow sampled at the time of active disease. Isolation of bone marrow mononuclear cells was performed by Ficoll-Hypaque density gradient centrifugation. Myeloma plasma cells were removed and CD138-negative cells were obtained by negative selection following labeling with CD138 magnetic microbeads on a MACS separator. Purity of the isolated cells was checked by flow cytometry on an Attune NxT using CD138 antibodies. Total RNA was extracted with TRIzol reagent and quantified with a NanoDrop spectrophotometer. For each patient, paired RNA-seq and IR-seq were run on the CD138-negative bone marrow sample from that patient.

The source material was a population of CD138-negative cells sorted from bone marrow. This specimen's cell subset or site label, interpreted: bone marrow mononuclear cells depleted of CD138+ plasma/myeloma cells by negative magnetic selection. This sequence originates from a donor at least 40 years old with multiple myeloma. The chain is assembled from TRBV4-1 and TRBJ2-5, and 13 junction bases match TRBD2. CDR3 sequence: CASSQVGTSGNRRETQYF. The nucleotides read TGCGCCAGCAGCCAAGTGGGGACTAGCGGGAATCGCCGAGAGACCCAGTACTTC.